A selection of T cell receptor beta chains follows, all from one sample in a study of vaccination and CD4 T cells after COVID-19. Their specific antigens are unknown. TCRdb independently ran MiXCR on the PCR reads; one entry per CDR3 protein. The sample has under 20,000 distinct CDR3 sequences, 67% seen once. Input material: CD4+ T cells from blood, cultured in vitro. These TCRs come from a human donor who had recovered from COVID-19. Both conserved end residues are part of each CDR3. Fields, in order: V gene, J gene, clone size, CDR3 length, D gene, CDR3 protein, CDR3 DNA. D genes are given only for firm matches. Rows may omit the clone size; those that give it use once, few, many or a size class.

>TRBV19|TRBJ1-1|-|14|-
CASSMGGVNTEAFF
TGTGCCAGTAGTATGGGAGGGGTTAACACTGAAGCTTTCTTT
>TRBV28|TRBJ1-4|once|13|-
CASSLEPPEKLFF
TGTGCCAGCAGTTTAGAGCCACCGGAAAAACTGTTTTTT
>TRBV29-1|TRBJ1-1|-|14|TRBD1
CSVEEGQGDTEAFF
TGCAGCGTTGAAGAGGGACAGGGGGACACTGAAGCTTTCTTT
>TRBV10-1|TRBJ2-3|-|14|-
CASSSGTAQHTQYF
TGCGCCAGCAGCTCCGGGACGGCACAACATACGCAGTATTTT
>TRBV7-9|TRBJ1-3|-|16|-
CASSLAGGSSGNTIYF
TGTGCCAGCAGCTTAGCAGGGGGTAGCTCTGGAAACACCATATATTTT
>TRBV6-5|TRBJ1-4|-|17|-
CASSYHTPQATNEKLFF
TGTGCCAGCAGTTACCACACACCACAGGCCACTAATGAAAAACTGTTTTTT
>TRBV2|TRBJ2-3|-|15|-
CASLMPGLGTDTQYF
TGTGCCAGCTTAATGCCGGGCCTCGGCACAGATACGCAGTATTTT
>TRBV20-1|TRBJ2-2|-|17|TRBD2
CSAPVPLAGGRTGELFF
TGCAGTGCCCCAGTCCCACTAGCGGGAGGAAGGACCGGGGAGCTGTTTTTT
>TRBV7-2|TRBJ2-3|-|14|TRBD2
CASALAGVSDTQYF
TGTGCCTCTGCGCTAGCGGGAGTATCAGATACGCAGTATTTT
>TRBV24-1|TRBJ2-3|-|15|-
CATSDLGWDTDTQYF
TGTGCCACCAGTGATTTAGGGTGGGACACAGATACGCAGTATTTT
>TRBV7-9|TRBJ2-1|once|17|-
CASSFQSSSGGPNEQFF
TGTGCCAGCAGCTTCCAGTCCAGTAGCGGAGGGCCCAATGAGCAGTTCTTC
>TRBV20-1|TRBJ2-5|-|14|-
CSARDAAEQETQYF
TGCAGTGCTAGAGATGCGGCGGAACAAGAGACCCAGTACTTC
>TRBV20-1|TRBJ1-5|-|14|-
CGASPHLSNQPQHF
TGCGGTGCTAGCCCCCACCTTAGCAATCAGCCCCAGCATTTT
>TRBV20-1|TRBJ2-1|-|13|-
CSASPPRLDEQFF
TGCAGTGCCAGTCCCCCCCGGCTGGATGAGCAGTTCTTC
>TRBV6-5|TRBJ1-1|-|13|-
CASSYDRRYEAFF
TGTGCCAGCAGTTACGACAGAAGATATGAAGCTTTCTTT
>TRBV6-1|TRBJ1-2|-|13|-
CASSDNWGRGYTF
TGTGCCAGCAGTGATAATTGGGGACGCGGCTACACCTTC
>TRBV24-1|TRBJ1-2|-|17|-
CATSDPGGENYLSGYTF
TGTGCCACCAGTGATCCCGGTGGGGAAAACTACCTGAGCGGCTACACCTTC
>TRBV12-3/TRBV12-4|TRBJ2-7|-|13|-
CASSRDWHAEQYF
TGTGCCAGCAGTCGGGACTGGCACGCCGAGCAGTACTTC
>TRBV6-2/TRBV6-3|TRBJ1-1|-|14|-
CASSYWETNTEAFF
TGTGCCAGCAGTTATTGGGAGACCAACACTGAAGCTTTCTTT
>TRBV10-1|TRBJ2-1|-|16|-
CASSESLVGSYNEQFF
TGCGCCAGCAGTGAGTCGCTTGTGGGGTCCTACAATGAGCAGTTCTTC
>TRBV20-1|TRBJ1-2|few|12|TRBD1
CSARDQGQGTTF
TGCAGTGCTAGAGATCAGGGACAGGGTACCACCTTC
>TRBV4-1|TRBJ2-3|-|17|-
CASSQNGVGARADTQYF
TGCGCCAGCAGCCAAAATGGGGTTGGGGCTAGGGCAGATACGCAGTATTTT
>TRBV9|TRBJ2-5|-|13|-
CASSVGPQETQYF
TGTGCCAGCAGCGTAGGCCCCCAAGAGACCCAGTACTTC
>TRBV6-5|TRBJ2-2|-|14|-
CASSYRHNTGELFF
TGTGCCAGCAGTTACAGGCACAACACCGGGGAGCTGTTTTTT
>TRBV7-2|TRBJ1-4|-|13|-
CASSLVADEKLFF
TGTGCCAGCAGCTTAGTTGCAGACGAAAAACTGTTTTTT
>TRBV6-1|TRBJ1-1|few|10|-
CASRELGTFF
TGTGCCAGCAGGGAACTTGGGACTTTCTTT
>TRBV7-2|TRBJ1-6|-|15|TRBD1
CASRSGGRSNRPLHF
TGTGCCAGCAGGTCAGGGGGCCGGTCCAACCGACCCCTCCACTTT
>TRBV7-6|TRBJ1-5|-|13|-
CASSLQWEQPQHF
TGTGCCAGCAGCTTACAGTGGGAACAGCCCCAGCATTTT
>TRBV6-5|TRBJ1-5|few|16|TRBD1
CASSNYPGQGAQPQHF
TGTGCCAGCAGTAACTATCCGGGACAGGGGGCTCAGCCCCAGCATTTT
>TRBV18|TRBJ1-2|few|12|-
CASSPSGDGYTF
TGTGCCAGCTCACCATCAGGGGATGGCTACACCTTC
>TRBV12-3/TRBV12-4|TRBJ1-3|once|14|-
CASSLRGSRNTIYF
TGTGCCAGCAGCCTCCGAGGATCGAGAAACACCATATATTTT
>TRBV7-9|TRBJ2-7|few|16|TRBD2
CASSLVQTSDTYEQYF
TGTGCCAGCAGCTTAGTGCAGACTAGCGACACCTACGAGCAGTACTTC
>TRBV19|TRBJ1-2|-|12|-
CASSIGTIGYTF
TGTGCCAGTAGTATCGGGACAATTGGCTACACCTTC
>TRBV6-2/TRBV6-3|TRBJ1-6|few|12|-
CASTVGPSPLHF
TGTGCCAGCACCGTGGGACCCTCACCCCTCCACTTT
>TRBV10-1|TRBJ2-7|-|16|TRBD1
CASSGSPGQGSYEQYF
TGCGCCAGCAGTGGGTCTCCGGGACAGGGGTCCTACGAGCAGTACTTC
>TRBV27|TRBJ1-5|-|15|-
CASSLFQGYNQPQHF
TGTGCCAGCAGTCTTTTTCAGGGATACAACCAGCCCCAGCATTTT
>TRBV6-2/TRBV6-3|TRBJ2-7|once|11|-
CASRKGYEQYF
TGTGCCAGCAGGAAGGGCTACGAGCAGTACTTC
>TRBV6-1|TRBJ1-1|-|14|-
CASNQQGMNTEAFF
TGTGCCAGCAACCAACAGGGTATGAACACTGAAGCTTTCTTT
>TRBV19|TRBJ2-7|-|16|TRBD1
CASSASISSGGGQQYF
TGTGCCAGTAGTGCTTCAATATCGTCAGGGGGTGGTCAGCAGTACTTC
>TRBV6-5|TRBJ1-2|-|14|-
CASSYHGRSYGYTF
TGTGCCAGCAGTTACCACGGCAGGAGCTATGGCTACACCTTC
>TRBV28|TRBJ1-6|-|15|-
CASSLGSSTNSPLHF
TGTGCCAGCAGTTTAGGCTCTAGCACCAATTCACCCCTCCACTTT
>TRBV10-3|TRBJ1-2|-|13|TRBD1
CATRQGLLYGYTF
TGTGCCACCCGACAGGGATTACTCTATGGCTACACCTTC
>TRBV19|TRBJ1-5|-|14|TRBD1
CASSTRQGVQPQHF
TGTGCCAGTAGTACACGACAGGGGGTTCAGCCCCAGCATTTT
>TRBV7-9|TRBJ1-1|-|12|-
CASSLKPTEAFF
TGTGCCAGCAGCTTAAAGCCCACTGAAGCTTTCTTT
>TRBV6-5|TRBJ1-1|-|15|-
CASSYVGRRSAEAFF
TGTGCCAGCAGTTACGTCGGACGGCGGAGCGCTGAAGCTTTCTTT
>TRBV18|TRBJ1-2|few|13|-
CASSPVGNYGYTF
TGTGCCAGCTCACCGGTGGGGAACTATGGCTACACCTTC
>TRBV25-1|TRBJ2-3|few|16|TRBD2
CASSAWTSGSPDTQYF
TGTGCCAGCAGTGCTTGGACTAGCGGGAGCCCAGATACGCAGTATTTT
>TRBV28|TRBJ1-5|-|15|-
CASSDGGWGNQPQHF
TGTGCCAGCAGTGATGGAGGGTGGGGCAATCAGCCCCAGCATTTT
>TRBV6-1|TRBJ2-7|-|15|-
CASTSSLAGSYEQYF
TGTGCCAGCACCTCCTCTTTAGCAGGCTCCTACGAGCAGTACTTC